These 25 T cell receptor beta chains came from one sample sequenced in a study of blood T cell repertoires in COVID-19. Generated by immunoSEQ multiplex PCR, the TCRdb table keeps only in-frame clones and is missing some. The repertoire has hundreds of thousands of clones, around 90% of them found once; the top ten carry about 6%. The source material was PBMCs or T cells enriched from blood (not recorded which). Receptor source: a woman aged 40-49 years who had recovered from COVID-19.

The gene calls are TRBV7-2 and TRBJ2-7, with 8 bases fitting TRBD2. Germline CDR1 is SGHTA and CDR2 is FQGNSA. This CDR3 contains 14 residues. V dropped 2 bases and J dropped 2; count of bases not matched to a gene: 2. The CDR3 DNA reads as TGTGCCAGCAGCTTAAGCGGGAGCCCCTACGAGCAGTACTTC. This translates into CASSLSGSPYEQYF.

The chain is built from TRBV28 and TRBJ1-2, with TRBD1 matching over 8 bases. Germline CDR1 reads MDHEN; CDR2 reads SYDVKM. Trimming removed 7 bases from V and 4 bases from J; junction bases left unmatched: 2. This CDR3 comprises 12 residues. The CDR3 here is CASTTGGYGYTF. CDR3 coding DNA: TGTGCCAGCACCACAGGGGGCTATGGCTACACCTTC.

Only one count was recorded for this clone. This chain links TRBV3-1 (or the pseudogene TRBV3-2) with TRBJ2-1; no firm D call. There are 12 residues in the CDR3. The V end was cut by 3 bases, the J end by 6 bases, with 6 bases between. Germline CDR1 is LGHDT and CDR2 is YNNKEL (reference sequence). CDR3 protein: CASSHVSNEQFF. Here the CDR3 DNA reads TGTGCCAGCAGCCACGTCTCCAATGAGCAGTTCTTC.

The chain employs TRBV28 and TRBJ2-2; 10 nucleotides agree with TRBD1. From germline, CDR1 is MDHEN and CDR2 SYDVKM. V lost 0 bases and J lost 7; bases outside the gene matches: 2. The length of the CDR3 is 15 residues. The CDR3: CASSLWTGGGGELFF. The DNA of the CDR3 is TGTGCCAGCAGTTTATGGACAGGGGGCGGCGGGGAGCTGTTTTTT.

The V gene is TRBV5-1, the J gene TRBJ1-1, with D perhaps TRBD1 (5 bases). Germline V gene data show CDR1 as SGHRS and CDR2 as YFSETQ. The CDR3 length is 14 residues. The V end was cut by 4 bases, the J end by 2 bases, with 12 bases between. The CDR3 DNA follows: TGCGCCAGCAGCACGCTGACAGCTAACACTGAAGCTTTCTTT. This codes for CASSTLTANTEAFF. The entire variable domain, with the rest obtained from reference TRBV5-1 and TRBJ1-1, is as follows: KAGVTQTPRYLIKTRGQQVTLSCSPISGHRSVSWYQQTPGQGLQFLFEYFSETQRNKGNFPGRFSGRQFSNSRSEMNVSTLELGDSALYLCASSTLTANTEAFFGQGTRLTVV.

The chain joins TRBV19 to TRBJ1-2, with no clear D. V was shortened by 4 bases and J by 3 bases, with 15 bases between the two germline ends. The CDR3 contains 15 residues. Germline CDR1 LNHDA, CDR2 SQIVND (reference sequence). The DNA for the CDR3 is TGTGCCAGTAGTAAAATCCAACGCCCGGACTATGGCTACACCTTC. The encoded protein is CASSKIQRPDYGYTF. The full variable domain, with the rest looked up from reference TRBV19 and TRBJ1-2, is DGGITQSPKYLFRKEGQNVTLSCEQNLNHDAMYWYRQDPGQGLRLIYYSQIVNDFQKGDIAEGYSVSREKKESFPLTVTSAQKNPTAFYLCASSKIQRPDYGYTFGSGTRLTVV.

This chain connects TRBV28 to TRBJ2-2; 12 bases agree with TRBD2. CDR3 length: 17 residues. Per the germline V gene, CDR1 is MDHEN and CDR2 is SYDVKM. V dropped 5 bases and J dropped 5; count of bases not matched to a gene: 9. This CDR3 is CASSHSQTSGSTGELFF. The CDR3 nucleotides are TGTGCCAGCAGTCATTCTCAGACTAGCGGGAGTACCGGGGAGCTGTTTTTT.

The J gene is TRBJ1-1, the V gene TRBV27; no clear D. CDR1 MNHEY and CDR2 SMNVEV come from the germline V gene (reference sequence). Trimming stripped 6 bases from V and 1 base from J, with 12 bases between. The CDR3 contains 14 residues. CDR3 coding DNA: TGTGCCAGCAGGGAGCAGCGTCCGAACACTGAAGCTTTCTTT. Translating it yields CASREQRPNTEAFF.

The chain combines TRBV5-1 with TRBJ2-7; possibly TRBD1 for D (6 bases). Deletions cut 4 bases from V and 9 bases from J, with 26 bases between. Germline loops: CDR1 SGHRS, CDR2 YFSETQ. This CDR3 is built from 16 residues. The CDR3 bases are TGCGCCAGCAGCCAGGCCCCGGGACAAACTATCGGCGGGCAGTACTTC. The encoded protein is CASSQAPGQTIGGQYF.

CDR3 sequence reads: CASMRLAKPQETQYF. CDR3 DNA sequence: TGTGCCAGCATGAGACTTGCCAAGCCCCAAGAGACCCAGTACTTC. The rearrangement links TRBV27 to TRBJ2-5, with D unclear. Germline CDR1 reads MNHEY; CDR2 reads SMNVEV (reference sequence). V was shortened by 7 bases and J by 1 base, with 16 bases between the two germline ends. The CDR3 length is 15 residues.

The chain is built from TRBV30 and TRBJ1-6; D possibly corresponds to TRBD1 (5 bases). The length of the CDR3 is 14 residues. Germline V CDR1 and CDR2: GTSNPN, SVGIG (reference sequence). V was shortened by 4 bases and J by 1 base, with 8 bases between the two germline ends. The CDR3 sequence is CAWTGRSYNSPLHF. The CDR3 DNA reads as TGTGCCTGGACAGGGAGGTCCTATAATTCACCCCTCCACTTT.

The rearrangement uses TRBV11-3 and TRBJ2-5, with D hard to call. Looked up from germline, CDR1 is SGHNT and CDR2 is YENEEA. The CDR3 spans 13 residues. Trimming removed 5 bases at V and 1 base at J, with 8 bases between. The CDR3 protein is CASSPHGQETQYF. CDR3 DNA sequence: TGTGCCAGCAGCCCGCACGGCCAAGAGACCCAGTACTTC.

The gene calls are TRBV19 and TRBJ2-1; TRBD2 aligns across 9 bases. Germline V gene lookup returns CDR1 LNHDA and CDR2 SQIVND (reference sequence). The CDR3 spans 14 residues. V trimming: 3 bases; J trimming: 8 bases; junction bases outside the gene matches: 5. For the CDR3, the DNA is TGTGCCAGTAGTATGCTAGCGGGAAGTGATGAGCAGTTCTTC. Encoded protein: CASSMLAGSDEQFF.

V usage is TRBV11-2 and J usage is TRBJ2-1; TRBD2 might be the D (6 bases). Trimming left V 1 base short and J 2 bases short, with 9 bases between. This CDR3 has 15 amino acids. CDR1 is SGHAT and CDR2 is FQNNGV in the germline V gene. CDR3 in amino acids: CASSLVPGAYNEQFF. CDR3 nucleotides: TGTGCCAGCAGCTTAGTTCCGGGAGCCTACAATGAGCAGTTCTTC.

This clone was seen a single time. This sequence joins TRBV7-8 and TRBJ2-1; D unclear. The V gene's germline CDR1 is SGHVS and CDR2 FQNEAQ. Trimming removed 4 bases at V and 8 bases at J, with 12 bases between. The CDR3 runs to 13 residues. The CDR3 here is CASSSPASDEQFF. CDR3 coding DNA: TGTGCCAGCAGCTCTCCCGCGAGTGATGAGCAGTTCTTC.

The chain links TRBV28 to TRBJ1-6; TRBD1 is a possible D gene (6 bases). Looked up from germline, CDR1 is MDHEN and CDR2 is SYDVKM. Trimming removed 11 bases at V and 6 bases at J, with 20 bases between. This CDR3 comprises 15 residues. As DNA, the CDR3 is TGTGCCTCCCAAGTGGGAGGGGGAATTAATTCACCCCTCCACTTT. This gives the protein CASQVGGGINSPLHF.

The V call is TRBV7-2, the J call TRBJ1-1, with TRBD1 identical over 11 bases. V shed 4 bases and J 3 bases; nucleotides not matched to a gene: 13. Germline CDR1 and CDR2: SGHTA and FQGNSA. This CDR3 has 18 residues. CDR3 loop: CASSSSGTGGFRDTEAFF. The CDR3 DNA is TGTGCCAGCAGCTCCTCCGGGACAGGGGGATTTAGGGACACTGAAGCTTTCTTT. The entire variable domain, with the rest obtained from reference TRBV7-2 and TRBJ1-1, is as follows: GAGVSQSPSNKVTEKGKDVELRCDPISGHTALYWYRQSLGQGLEFLIYFQGNSAPDKSGLPSDRFSAERTGGSVSTLTIQRTQQEDSAVYLCASSSSGTGGFRDTEAFFGQGTRLTVV.

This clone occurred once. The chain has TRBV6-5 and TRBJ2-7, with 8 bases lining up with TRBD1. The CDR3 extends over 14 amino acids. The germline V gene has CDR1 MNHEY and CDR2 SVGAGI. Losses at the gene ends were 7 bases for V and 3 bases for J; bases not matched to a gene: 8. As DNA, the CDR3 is TGTGCCAGCACCCCCCGACAGGGGATCTACGAGCAGTACTTC. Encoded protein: CASTPRQGIYEQYF.

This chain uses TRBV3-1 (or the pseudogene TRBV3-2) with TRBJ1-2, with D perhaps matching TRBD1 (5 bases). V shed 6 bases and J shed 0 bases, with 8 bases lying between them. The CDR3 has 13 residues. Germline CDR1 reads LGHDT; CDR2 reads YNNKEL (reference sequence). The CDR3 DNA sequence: TGTGCCAGCAGTTTCAGGGCTAACTATGGCTACACCTTC. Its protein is CASSFRANYGYTF.

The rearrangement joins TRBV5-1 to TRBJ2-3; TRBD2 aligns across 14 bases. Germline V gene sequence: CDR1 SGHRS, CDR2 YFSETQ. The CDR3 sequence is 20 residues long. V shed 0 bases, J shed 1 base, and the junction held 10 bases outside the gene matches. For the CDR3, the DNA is TGCGCCAGCAGCTTGGTGGGGGGACTAGCGGGAGTCCTCGGCACAGATACGCAGTATTTT. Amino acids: CASSLVGGLAGVLGTDTQYF.

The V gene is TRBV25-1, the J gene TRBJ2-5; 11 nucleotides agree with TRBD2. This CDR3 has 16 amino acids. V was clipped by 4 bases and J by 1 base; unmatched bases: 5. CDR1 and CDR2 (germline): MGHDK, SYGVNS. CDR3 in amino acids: CASSGGGLAAQETQYF. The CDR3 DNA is TGTGCCAGCAGTGGGGGGGGACTAGCGGCCCAAGAGACCCAGTACTTC.

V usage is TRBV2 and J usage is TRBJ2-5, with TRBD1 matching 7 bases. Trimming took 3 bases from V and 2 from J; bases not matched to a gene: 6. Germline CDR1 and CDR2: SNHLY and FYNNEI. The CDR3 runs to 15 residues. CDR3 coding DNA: TGTGCCAGCAGTGACGGGGACAGTAGACAAGAGACCCAGTACTTC. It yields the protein CASSDGDSRQETQYF.

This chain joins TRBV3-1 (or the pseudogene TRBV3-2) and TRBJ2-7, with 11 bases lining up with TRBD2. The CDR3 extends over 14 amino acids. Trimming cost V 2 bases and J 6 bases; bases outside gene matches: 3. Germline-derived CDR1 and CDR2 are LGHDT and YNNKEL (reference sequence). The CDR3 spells CASSQRLAGSEQYF. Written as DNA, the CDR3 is TGTGCCAGCAGCCAAAGACTAGCGGGAAGCGAGCAGTACTTC.

DNA for the CDR3: TGTGCCAGCAGCTTAATCCGAGGGACAGGGAGCTCCTACGAGCAGTACTTC. Translation: CASSLIRGTGSSYEQYF. The chain uses TRBV7-2 and TRBJ2-7, with 9 positions matching TRBD1. Trimming removed 2 bases from V and 0 bases from J; junction bases left unmatched: 8. Germline V gene sequence: CDR1 SGHTA, CDR2 FQGNSA. The CDR3 has 17 residues.

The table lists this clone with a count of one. Here the CDR3 reads CASSPFLQETQYF. DNA of the CDR3: TGTGCCAGCTCACCTTTTCTCCAAGAGACCCAGTACTTC. This chain links TRBV18 with TRBJ2-5; D is undetermined. CDR1 is KGHSH and CDR2 is LQKENI in the germline V gene. Trimming left V 3 bases short and J 1 base short, with 6 bases between. CDR3 size: 13 residues.